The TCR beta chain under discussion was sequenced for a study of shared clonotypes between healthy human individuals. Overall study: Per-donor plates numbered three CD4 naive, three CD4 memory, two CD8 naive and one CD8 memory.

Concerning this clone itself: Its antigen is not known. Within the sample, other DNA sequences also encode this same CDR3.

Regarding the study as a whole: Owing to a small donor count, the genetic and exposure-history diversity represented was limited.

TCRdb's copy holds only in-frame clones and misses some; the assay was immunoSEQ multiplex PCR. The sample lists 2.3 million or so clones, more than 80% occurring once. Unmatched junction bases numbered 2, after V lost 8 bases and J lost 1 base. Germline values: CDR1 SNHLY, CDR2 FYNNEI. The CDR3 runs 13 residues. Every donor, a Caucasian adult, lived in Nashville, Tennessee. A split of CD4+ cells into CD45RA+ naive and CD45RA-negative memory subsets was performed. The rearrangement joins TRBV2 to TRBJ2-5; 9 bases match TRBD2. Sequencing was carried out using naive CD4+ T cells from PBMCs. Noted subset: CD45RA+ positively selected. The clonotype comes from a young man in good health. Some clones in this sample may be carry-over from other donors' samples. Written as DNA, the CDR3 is TGTGCCAGCCGACTAGCGGCCCAAGAGACCCAGTACTTC. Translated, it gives CASRLAAQETQYF.